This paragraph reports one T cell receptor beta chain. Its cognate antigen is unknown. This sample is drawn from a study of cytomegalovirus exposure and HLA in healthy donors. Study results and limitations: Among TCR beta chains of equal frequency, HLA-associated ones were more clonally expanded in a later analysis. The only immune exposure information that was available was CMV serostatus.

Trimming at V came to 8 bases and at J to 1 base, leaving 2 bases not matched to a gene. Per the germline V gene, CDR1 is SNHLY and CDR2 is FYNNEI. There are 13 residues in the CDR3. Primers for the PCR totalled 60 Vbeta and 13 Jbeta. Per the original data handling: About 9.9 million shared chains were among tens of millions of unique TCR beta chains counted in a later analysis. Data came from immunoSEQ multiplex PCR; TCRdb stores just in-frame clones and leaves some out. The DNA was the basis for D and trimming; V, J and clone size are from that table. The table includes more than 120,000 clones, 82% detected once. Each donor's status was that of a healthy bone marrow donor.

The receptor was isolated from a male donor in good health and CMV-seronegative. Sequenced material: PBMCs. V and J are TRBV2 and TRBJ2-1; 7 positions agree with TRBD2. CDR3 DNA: TGTGCCAGCGGGGGGGGGTCCTACAATGAGCAGTTCTTC. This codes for CASGGGSYNEQFF.